This T cell receptor (beta chain) was obtained from a study of blood T cells in healthy people across ages. Study background: For every two T cells, template switching captured about one barcoded beta molecule.

The table lists this clonotype with many counts. Alongside a J-beta primer mix, a sample-barcoded 5' primer served in a second PCR lasting roughly 6 to 11 cycles. TCRdb reprocessed the 5' RACE reads via MiXCR and lists one record per CDR3 protein. The data show approximately 700,000 distinct CDR3 sequences, approximately 29% seen once. This CDR3 spans 16 amino acids. From germline, CDR1 is SGHTA and CDR2 FQGTGA. The ends were cut back, 5 bases at V and 0 bases at J, with 15 bases in the middle. The source material was blood. This clonotype was obtained from a woman of 80 years or more in good health. The V gene is TRBV7-3, the J gene TRBJ2-3; D is ambiguous. The CDR3: CASSGSLEPSTDTQYF. In DNA form, the CDR3 reads TGTGCCAGCAGCGGAAGTCTGGAACCAAGCACAGATACGCAGTATTTT.